The T cell receptor beta chain described here comes from a study of T cell responses to AZD1222 COVID-19 vaccine. In the study overall: Second doses at about 4 or about 12 weeks were pooled. Study observations and caveats: Seropositive at baseline were only six AZD1222 recipients.

Sequenced by immunoSEQ multiplex PCR; TCRdb stores in-frame clones only, minus some. The top ten hold about 1.3% of the sample, which has approximately 140,000 clones, approximately 94% seen once. As regards this clone: Its antigen is unknown.

The TCR sequence derives from an adult in good health. Here the sequenced sample was peripheral blood, taken on day 0 of AZD1222 vaccination.

The CDR3 bases are TGTGCCTGGACTGGCGGGGGGGATCAGCCCCAGCATTTT. The encoded protein is CAWTGGGDQPQHF. J is TRBJ1-5 and V is TRBV30, with D maybe TRBD1 (5 bases). CDR1 and CDR2 from the germline V gene are GTSNPN and SVGIG (reference sequence). The V gene lost 4 bases and the J gene lost 5 bases, with 12 bases spanning the gap. This CDR3 region has 13 residues. Using reference TRBV30 and TRBJ1-5 for the parts outside the CDR3, the full variable domain is SQTIHQWPATLVQPVGSPLSLECTVEGTSNPNLYWYRQAAGRGLQLLFYSVGIGQISSEVPQNLSASRPQDRQFILSSKKLLLSDSGFYLCAWTGGGDQPQHFGDGTRLSIL.